These 8 T cell receptor beta chains were all obtained from the same sample, sequenced in a study of shared clonotypes between healthy human individuals. This table comes from immunoSEQ multiplex PCR, and its TCRdb copy is limited to in-frame clones, with some not included. Here the sample spans 1.5 million to 2.5 million clones, about 95% being singletons. The naive CD8 fraction comprised CD45RO-negative cells positively selected for CCR7 and excluded terminally differentiated effector memory CD45RA+ cells. The sample consisted of naive CD8+ T cells sorted from blood. The receptors shown here come from a man aged 18 to 35 in good health.

The chain recombines TRBV6-5 with TRBJ2-5; maybe TRBD2 (6 bases). The CDR3 length is 13 residues. V was clipped by 6 bases and J by 3 bases, with 11 bases between them. CDR1 is MNHEY, CDR2 SVGAGI, per germline. CDR3 sequence (DNA): TGTGCCAGCAGGGCCGGGAGCAAAGAGACCCAGTACTTC. This gives the protein CASRAGSKETQYF.

This clone was observed a handful of times. The genes are TRBV28 and TRBJ1-1; 7 bases align to TRBD1. After removal of 4 bases from V and 3 bases from J, the junction contained 2 bases not matched to a gene. The CDR3 length is 13 residues. The germline V gene has CDR1 MDHEN and CDR2 SYDVKM. The CDR3 here is CASSWDRYTEAFF. The DNA of the CDR3 is TGTGCCAGCAGTTGGGACAGATACACTGAAGCTTTCTTT.

The chain combines TRBV27 with TRBJ1-1; D ambiguous. The CDR3 length is 15 residues. The V gene lost 7 bases and the J gene lost 2 bases, with 17 bases spanning the gap. From germline, CDR1 is MNHEY and CDR2 SMNVEV (reference sequence). As DNA, the CDR3 is TGTGCCAGCACCCCAGTAGTCGGTTTAAACACTGAAGCTTTCTTT. As protein: CASTPVVGLNTEAFF.

V usage is TRBV4-3 and J usage is TRBJ2-7; D is perhaps TRBD2 (5 bases). The CDR3 has 13 residues. Germline CDR1 is LGHNA and CDR2 is YSLEER. V was pared by 5 bases and J by 3 bases, with 11 bases between. The CDR3 DNA reads TGCGCCAGCAGCTGGACTCGGGGCTACGAGCAGTACTTC. This encodes CASSWTRGYEQYF.

The chain couples TRBV19 to TRBJ2-7, with D possibly TRBD2 on 6 matching bases. Germline V lookup: CDR1 LNHDA, CDR2 SQIVND (reference sequence). Trimming pared 7 bases from V and 0 bases from J, leaving 10 bases between. This CDR3 spans 13 amino acids. The CDR3 nucleotides read TGTGCCAGTAAACGGGAGAGCTCCTACGAGCAGTACTTC. Translating it yields CASKRESSYEQYF.

V usage is TRBV15 and J usage is TRBJ1-4; 9 bases fit TRBD1. Trimming removed 2 bases from V and 4 bases from J; junction bases left unmatched: 8. The germline gives CDR1 LNHNV, CDR2 YYDKDF (reference sequence). This CDR3 has 17 residues. The CDR3 DNA follows: TGTGCCACCAGCAGAAGAGACAGGGGGGGAATTAATGAAAAACTGTTTTTT. Encoded protein: CATSRRDRGGINEKLFF.

The rearrangement links TRBV27 to TRBJ2-3; 14 bases fit TRBD2. V lost 5 bases to trimming and J lost 5 bases; unmatched junction nucleotides: 6. CDR3 length: 16 amino acids. CDR1 and CDR2 from the germline V gene are MNHEY and SMNVEV (reference sequence). The CDR3 region is CASSTGTSGGRDTQYF. The CDR3 DNA is TGTGCCAGCAGTACCGGGACTAGCGGGGGAAGAGATACGCAGTATTTT.

In its sample, this clone was seen once. The rearrangement links TRBV5-4 to TRBJ2-1; TRBD2 matches 12 bases. The CDR3 has 14 amino acids. The junction had 5 bases not matched to a gene; V was cut back by 6 bases and J by 7 bases. The germline V gene encodes CDR1 SGHNT and CDR2 YYREEE (reference sequence). CDR3 protein: CASTLAGGPNEQFF. CDR3 nucleotides: TGTGCCAGCACGCTAGCGGGAGGGCCAAATGAGCAGTTCTTC.